The clone carrying this T cell receptor beta chain has a single count. Its antigen is not known. RNA served as the template for amplifying TCR beta CDR3 regions. Second-round multiplex PCR came after first-round RT-PCR with HTBI primers. Each CDR3 protein is one row after TCRdb ran MiXCR on the multiplex PCR reads. The sample has 200,000 to 250,000 distinct CDR3 sequences; 20% to 25% are singletons. This sample was taken from a study of Graves' ophthalmopathy and Graves' hyperthyroidism. V lost 2 bases and J lost 3, with 8 bases in between. The CDR3 contains 13 residues. Study-level points and caveats: In blood, most expanded thyroid clonotypes above 0.001 frequency were also detected.

The clonotype was recovered from a woman aged 45-65 years with Graves' ophthalmopathy. The chain joins TRBV12-3 or TRBV12-4 to TRBJ2-7, with D unresolved. Material: peripheral blood. The CDR3 sequence is CASSLTAGYEQYF. CDR3 coding DNA: TGTGCCAGCAGTTTAACCGCAGGCTACGAGCAGTACTTC.